Below, one T cell receptor beta chain is given with its context. The V segment lost 10 bases and the J segment 0 bases; nucleotides outside the gene matches: 5. Germline V gene lookup returns CDR1 MDHEN and CDR2 SYDVKM. The CDR3 has 14 residues. In the original analysis: Amplifying reference gene primers gave estimates of nucleated cell counts. TCRdb's table, derived via immunoSEQ multiplex PCR, lists solely in-frame clones and lacks some. Clone size and the V and J calls come from that table; the DNA yielded D and trimming. The sample lists 200,000 to 250,000 clones; about nine tenths were seen once. The data stem from a study of blood T cell repertoires in COVID-19. Study-wide background: Samples representing acute and convalescent COVID-19 were sourced from the United States, Italy and Spain. From T cells, B-cell-depleted T cells, or PBMCs came the material, which was cDNA or gDNA.

Sample: peripheral blood. The source of this sequence is an older woman with acute or convalescent COVID-19. The chain uses TRBV28 and TRBJ2-2, with 7 bases lining up with TRBD2. DNA for the CDR3: TGTGCCACCCGGGGGGATGCGAACACCGGGGAGCTGTTTTTT. Amino acid sequence: CATRGDANTGELFF.